These 28 T cell receptor beta chains originate from one sample sequenced in a study of T cells after yellow fever vaccination. TCRdb fed the 5' RACE reads into MiXCR, producing one record per CDR3 protein. The table records some 220,000 distinct CDR3 sequences, more than 3% of them present only once. The specimen was CD4+ T cells sorted from PBMCs, collected 10 days after the yellow fever booster vaccination. The receptors come from a man aged 18 to 35 who received the YFV17D yellow fever vaccine.

Many counts were recorded for this clonotype. The genes are TRBV9 and TRBJ2-7; D possibly matches TRBD1 or TRBD2 (5 bases each). The CDR3 length is 15 residues. Between the trimmed V and J ends, which lost 0 bases and 2 bases, there was a span of 12 bases. Looked up from germline, CDR1 is SGDLS and CDR2 is YYNGEE. The CDR3 coding sequence is TGTGCCAGCAGCGTAGCTGGGACGGACCCCTACGAGCAGTACTTC. This codes for CASSVAGTDPYEQYF.

This clonotype was counted a few times. The chain uses TRBV10-3 and TRBJ2-1; D is possibly TRBD2 (5 bases). The CDR3 has 16 amino acids. Germline V lookup: CDR1 ENHRY, CDR2 SYGVKD. V lost 8 bases and J 2 bases, leaving 19 bases between the germline ends. CDR3 in amino acids: CAIGAGSGSTYNEQFF. DNA of the CDR3: TGTGCCATCGGTGCTGGGTCGGGGAGTACCTACAATGAGCAGTTCTTC.

This clonotype was found many times. One end of the junction fails to match germline, which may point to a read error. J is TRBJ2-7 and V is TRBV4-2; TRBD1 or TRBD2 may be the D gene (5 bases each). This CDR3 comprises 15 residues. CDR1 and CDR2 (germline): LGHNA, YNFKEQ. The CDR3 DNA reads as TGTGCCAGCACCCAAAGGACGGGGCGCGGTGACGAGCAGTACTTC. Residues: CASTQRTGRGDEQYF.

This clonotype was seen at least ten times. The chain employs TRBV27 and TRBJ2-5; 11 bases agree with TRBD2. The CDR3 is 16 residues long. Trimming cost V 2 bases and J 5 bases; bases outside gene matches: 7. Germline CDR1 MNHEY, CDR2 SMNVEV (reference sequence). The CDR3 protein is CASSLRLAGGWETQYF. Written as DNA, the CDR3 is TGTGCCAGCAGTTTACGCCTAGCGGGGGGATGGGAGACCCAGTACTTC.

In this sample, this clonotype turned up a few times. The chain links TRBV6-1 to TRBJ2-1; 7 bases map to TRBD1. After removal of 7 bases from V and 9 bases from J, the junction contained 9 bases not matched to a gene. Germline V gene lookup returns CDR1 MNHNS and CDR2 SASEGT. The CDR3 is 13 residues long. CDR3 protein: CASTTDRAGEQFF. The DNA of the CDR3 is TGTGCCAGCACCACCGACAGGGCCGGTGAGCAGTTCTTC.

This clonotype was found many times. The chain couples TRBV7-2 to TRBJ2-1; D assignment may be TRBD1 or TRBD2 (6 bases each). The CDR3 has 17 residues. Trimming pared 1 base from V and 4 bases from J, leaving 17 bases between. Per germline, CDR1 SGHTA and CDR2 FQGNSA. The CDR3 DNA is TGTGCCAGCAGCTTAGGAGGGTCCGGGGGCCTTTACAATGAGCAGTTCTTC. It is translated as CASSLGGSGGLYNEQFF.

This chain links TRBV14 with TRBJ2-1, with 7 bases aligning to TRBD2. V dropped 4 bases and J dropped 7; count of bases not matched to a gene: 7. Germline CDR1 is SGHDN and CDR2 is FVKESK. The CDR3 length is 14 residues. This CDR3 reads CASSPGGGWNEQFF. For the CDR3, the DNA is TGTGCCAGCAGCCCTGGGGGGGGGTGGAATGAGCAGTTCTTC.

This clonotype was counted between two and nine times. This chain's CDR3 is CASSWAGRPDTQYF. The CDR3 DNA reads TGTGCCAGCAGCTGGGCGGGGAGACCAGATACGCAGTATTTT. The V call is TRBV5-4, the J call TRBJ2-3; D might be TRBD2 (6 bases). Germline V gives CDR1 SGHNT, CDR2 YYREEE (reference sequence). V gave up 3 bases and J gave up 4 bases, with 12 bases separating them. This CDR3 is 14 amino acids long.

This clonotype was seen ten or more times. The chain is built from TRBV7-9 and TRBJ1-1, with a tentative D call TRBD1 (6 bases). The germline V gene has CDR1 SEHNR and CDR2 FQNEAQ (reference sequence). V lost 1 base and J 4 bases, leaving 10 bases between the germline ends. This CDR3 comprises 14 residues. CDR3 DNA sequence: TGTGCCAGCAGCTTAGTACAGGGTAGCACTGAAGCTTTCTTT. As protein: CASSLVQGSTEAFF.

This clonotype was counted between two and nine times. This CDR3 reads CASSQTGGESYEQYF. Here the CDR3 DNA reads TGTGCCAGCAGCCAGACAGGGGGCGAATCCTACGAGCAGTACTTC. V is TRBV7-2 and J is TRBJ2-7, with 10 bases lining up with TRBD1. The length of the CDR3 is 15 residues. The V gene's germline CDR1 is SGHTA and CDR2 FQGNSA. Losses at the gene ends were 5 bases for V and 1 base for J; bases not matched to a gene: 5.

This clonotype was seen ten or more times. The rearrangement links TRBV20-1 to TRBJ2-2; 10 positions match TRBD1. Germline assignment: CDR1 DFQATT and CDR2 SNEGSKA (reference sequence). V was pared by 3 bases and J by 10 bases, with 11 bases of the junction left unmatched. The CDR3 loop spans 15 amino acids. The CDR3 region is CSARGAGQGSEELFF. The CDR3 region has the DNA TGCAGTGCTAGGGGGGCGGGACAGGGGAGTGAGGAGCTGTTTTTT.

This clonotype has a handful of counts. This sequence joins TRBV6-2 or TRBV6-3 and TRBJ1-4; possible D gene TRBD1, 6 bases. V lost 5 bases and J lost 8, with 15 bases in between. Germline V CDR1 and CDR2: MNHEY, SVGEGT. The length of the CDR3 is 14 residues. The CDR3 sequence is CASSEQGFREKLFF. For the CDR3, the DNA is TGTGCCAGCAGTGAACAGGGATTCCGGGAAAAACTGTTTTTT.

The CDR3 region is CASSVRSTSGEQFF. The CDR3, as DNA: TGTGCCAGCAGCGTACGCTCGACCTCAGGTGAGCAGTTCTTC. This chain connects TRBV5-6 to TRBJ2-1; D remains unclear. Germline assignment: CDR1 SGHDT and CDR2 YYEEEE. Trimming pared 4 bases from V and 9 bases from J, leaving 17 bases between. The CDR3 covers 14 residues.

This clonotype was counted many times. J is TRBJ1-2 and V is TRBV7-9; 10 bases align to TRBD1. CDR1 is SEHNR and CDR2 is FQNEAQ in the germline V gene (reference sequence). The CDR3 has 13 amino acids. The junction had 5 bases not matched to a gene; V was cut back by 5 bases and J by 8 bases. The chain's CDR3 is CASSNDRGQGYTF. As DNA, the CDR3 is TGTGCCAGCAGCAACGACAGGGGGCAGGGCTACACCTTC.

This clonotype turned up a few times. The chain couples TRBV4-2 to TRBJ1-4; the D is unclear. The CDR3 spans 12 residues. V dropped 0 bases and J dropped 12 bases, with 8 bases sitting between them. Germline CDR1 reads LGHNA; CDR2 reads YNFKEQ. The CDR3 DNA follows: TGTGCCAGCAGCCAAGATGGGCGGGAACTGTTTTTT. Amino acid sequence: CASSQDGRELFF.

The gene calls are TRBV18 and TRBJ1-1, with D perhaps TRBD1 (6 bases). Germline loops: CDR1 KGHSH, CDR2 LQKENI. Trimming pared 3 bases from V and 4 bases from J, leaving 12 bases between. CDR3 length: 14 amino acids. The CDR3 sequence is CASSPAGVGTEAFF. CDR3 DNA: TGTGCCAGCTCACCCGCAGGGGTTGGCACTGAAGCTTTCTTT.

J is TRBJ2-5 and V is TRBV29-1; D might be TRBD1 (5 bases). Germline loops: CDR1 SQVTM, CDR2 ANQGSEA. V dropped 7 bases and J dropped 2 bases, with 14 bases sitting between them. The CDR3 covers 13 residues. The CDR3 sequence: CSAQPTAQETQYF. CDR3 coding DNA: TGCAGCGCTCAACCGACAGCACAAGAGACCCAGTACTTC.

Many counts were recorded for this clonotype. This rearrangement joins TRBV2 to TRBJ2-7; no clear D gene. Trimming pared 4 bases from V and 0 bases from J, leaving 10 bases between. This CDR3 has 14 residues. In germline, CDR1 is SNHLY, CDR2 FYNNEI. CDR3: CASSGTRPSYEQYF. The CDR3 coding sequence is TGTGCCAGCAGTGGTACTCGACCCTCCTACGAGCAGTACTTC. The variable domain in full, completed from reference TRBV2 and TRBJ2-7, reads EPEVTQTPSHQVTQMGQEVILRCVPISNHLYFYWYRQILGQKVEFLVSFYNNEISEKSEIFDDQFSVERPDGSNFTLKIRSTKLEDSAMYFCASSGTRPSYEQYFGPGTRLTVT.

This clonotype was detected only once. A read error may explain this, as a much larger clone is one base away. This chain uses TRBV6-2 or TRBV6-3 with TRBJ1-1; D is possibly TRBD1 (6 bases). The CDR3 is 14 amino acids. Germline V gene lookup returns CDR1 MNHEY and CDR2 SVGEGT. The CDR3: CASNDRPMNSEAFF. The CDR3 coding sequence is TGTGCCAGCAATGACAGGCCCATGAACTCTGAAGCTTTCTTT.

In its sample, this clonotype was seen a few times. The chain is built from TRBV7-2 and TRBJ1-4; D unresolved. The CDR3 runs to 15 residues. V was shortened by 5 bases and J by 11 bases, with 21 bases between the two germline ends. Germline CDR1 is SGHTA and CDR2 is FQGNSA. The CDR3 nucleotides read TGTGCCAGCAGCCGCGAAGGGTCGATAATGAGGAAACTGTTTTTT. The encoded protein is CASSREGSIMRKLFF.

This clonotype was found many times. The chain uses TRBV7-9 and TRBJ2-7; a weak D match, TRBD2 (5 bases). The CDR3 contains 14 residues. The V end lost 1 base, the J end lost 0 bases, and 7 bases lay between the germline ends. Germline loops: CDR1 SEHNR, CDR2 FQNEAQ (reference sequence). The chain's CDR3 is CASSLEEVSYEQYF. In DNA, the CDR3 is TGTGCCAGCAGCTTAGAGGAGGTCTCCTACGAGCAGTACTTC.

This clonotype appeared many times. The rearrangement links TRBV5-5 to TRBJ1-4; D is uncertain. The CDR3 spans 11 residues. Trimming took 0 bases from V and 8 from J, leaving 2 bases between them. Germline V gene sequence: CDR1 SGHKS, CDR2 YYEKEE (reference sequence). CDR3 nucleotide sequence: TGTGCCAGCAGCTTGGTCGAAAAACTGTTTTTT. This translates into CASSLVEKLFF.

CDR3 sequence (DNA): TGCAGTGCTAGTGTGAGAGAAGAGACCCAGTACTTC. Protein product: CSASVREETQYF. The gene calls are TRBV20-1 and TRBJ2-5, with no clear D. CDR1 DFQATT and CDR2 SNEGSKA come from the germline V gene (reference sequence). V was trimmed by 3 bases and J by 3 bases, leaving 8 bases between them. The CDR3 loop spans 12 amino acids.

This clonotype has a count of ten or more. This chain links TRBV6-5 with TRBJ2-7, with D tentatively TRBD2 (7 bases). The V end was cut by 0 bases, the J end by 1 base, with 13 bases between. Per the germline V gene, CDR1 is MNHEY and CDR2 is SVGAGI. The CDR3 covers 16 residues. The CDR3 spells CASSYSKAGASYEQYV. CDR3 sequence (DNA): TGTGCCAGCAGTTACTCGAAGGCGGGGGCGTCCTACGAGCAGTACGTC.

There are many counts of this clonotype. The gene calls are TRBV5-1 and TRBJ1-5; D gene unclear. Germline V gene sequence: CDR1 SGHRS, CDR2 YFSETQ. There are 13 residues in the CDR3. Deletions cut 0 bases from V and 5 bases from J, with 6 bases between. DNA for the CDR3: TGCGCCAGCAGCTTGGGTGGGGATCAGCCCCAGCATTTT. This translates into CASSLGGDQPQHF.

With regard to this clonotype: Mismatch with germline at one junction end may stem from a read error. The chain carries TRBV18 and TRBJ2-6, with D perhaps given as TRBD1 or TRBD2 (5 bases each). Germline V gene lookup returns CDR1 KGHSH and CDR2 LQKENI. The CDR3 is 17 amino acids. CDR3 sequence reads: CASSPGVPLTGANVMTF. CDR3 coding DNA: TGTGCCAGCTCACCGGGAGTTCCTCTGACTGGGGCCAACGTCATGACTTTC.

The chain employs TRBV7-2 and TRBJ2-1; the match to TRBD1 covers 9 bases. There are 15 residues in the CDR3. CDR1 is SGHTA, CDR2 FQGNSA, per germline. The ends lost 1 base at V and 8 bases at J; junction bases unmatched: 6. CDR3 sequence (DNA): TGTGCCAGCAGCTTAGGGTTAACAGGGGGCCATGAGCAGTTCTTC. This encodes CASSLGLTGGHEQFF.

In this sample, this clonotype turned up a few times. The V and J genes are TRBV27 and TRBJ1-6; D is uncertain. With 2 bases removed from V and 9 bases from J, the gap between germline ends came to 11 bases. This CDR3 is 14 amino acids long. Germline lookup yields CDR1 MNHEY and CDR2 SMNVEV (reference sequence). CDR3 in DNA: TGTGCCAGCAGTTTAGTTCAGTCCGGTTCACCCCTCCACTTT. Translation: CASSLVQSGSPLHF.